Following are 26 T cell receptor beta chains from one sample sequenced in a study of response to subunit inactivated influenza vaccine. Each CDR3 protein gets one entry after TCRdb re-called the RT-PCR reads with MiXCR. The sample consists of 500,000 to 600,000 distinct CDR3 sequences, about 11% of them appearing once. This sample also appeared in a second study, on T cells expressing NK-cell markers. From that paper: Generation of TCR beta cDNA was performed by 5'RACE template switching incorporating UMIs.

The sample in question was PBMCs from blood, obtained on the day of vaccination. These receptors all stem from a man in his fifties who received an inactivated influenza vaccine.

This clonotype has a count of ten or more. The chain employs TRBV7-9 and TRBJ2-7, with D unclear. CDR3 length: 13 residues. Trimming removed 8 bases from V and 3 bases from J, with 14 bases in between. The germline gives CDR1 SEHNR, CDR2 FQNEAQ (reference sequence). DNA for the CDR3: TGTGCCAGCGGTCGTGAGGTCTACTACGAGCAGTACTTC. As protein: CASGREVYYEQYF.

This clonotype came up a few times. The chain joins TRBV11-1 to TRBJ2-3; 7 nucleotides align to TRBD1. Losses at the gene ends were 1 base for V and 6 bases for J; bases not matched to a gene: 22. Germline CDR1 is SGHAT and CDR2 is FQDESV (reference sequence). The CDR3 sequence is 20 residues long. CDR3: CASSLGWAVDRALNMDTQYF. The CDR3 DNA reads TGTGCCAGCAGCTTAGGTTGGGCCGTTGACAGGGCGCTTAATATGGATACGCAGTATTTT. Full variable domain (missing parts from reference TRBV11-1 and TRBJ2-3): EAEVAQSPRYKITEKSQAVAFWCDPISGHATLYWYRQILGQGPELLVQFQDESVVDDSQLPKDRFSAERLKGVDSTLKIQPAELGDSAMYLCASSLGWAVDRALNMDTQYFGPGTRLTVL.

The J gene is TRBJ2-5, the V gene TRBV3-1; TRBD2 aligns across 9 bases. Germline V gene data show CDR1 as LGHDT and CDR2 as YNNKEL (reference sequence). The CDR3 is 14 amino acids. Losses at the gene ends were 3 bases for V and 3 bases for J; bases not matched to a gene: 2. CDR3 residues: CASSHSGGKETQYF. CDR3 DNA sequence: TGTGCCAGCAGCCACAGCGGGGGGAAAGAGACCCAGTACTTC.

The V and J genes are TRBV19 and TRBJ2-4; TRBD1 might be the D (6 bases). CDR3 length: 15 residues. The V end was cut by 3 bases, the J end by 6 bases, with 15 bases between. The germline gives CDR1 LNHDA, CDR2 SQIVND (reference sequence). In DNA, the CDR3 is TGTGCCAGTAGTATCTCAGGGGCGGACCGAAACATTCAGTACTTC. It codes for CASSISGADRNIQYF. Using reference TRBV19 and TRBJ2-4 for the parts outside the CDR3, the full variable domain is DGGITQSPKYLFRKEGQNVTLSCEQNLNHDAMYWYRQDPGQGLRLIYYSQIVNDFQKGDIAEGYSVSREKKESFPLTVTSAQKNPTAFYLCASSISGADRNIQYFGAGTRLSVL.

This clonotype was counted ten times or more. V is TRBV7-9 and J is TRBJ2-1; 12 bases agree with TRBD1. Per germline, CDR1 SEHNR and CDR2 FQNEAQ (reference sequence). V lost 6 bases and J lost 6; bases outside the gene matches: 3. This CDR3 comprises 14 residues. The DNA of the CDR3 is TGTGCCAGCAGGGGACAGGGGGCTTTCAATGAGCAGTTCTTC. Protein: CASRGQGAFNEQFF.

V usage is TRBV9 and J usage is TRBJ2-5; D ambiguous. Per germline, CDR1 SGDLS and CDR2 YYNGEE. CDR3 length equals 13 residues. V lost 3 bases to trimming and J lost 5 bases, with 11 bases between them. The CDR3 DNA follows: TGTGCCAGCAGCGGAAGGGTAGGGGAGACCCAGTACTTC. It codes for CASSGRVGETQYF.

This clonotype has at least ten counts. The rearrangement uses TRBV12-3 or TRBV12-4 and TRBJ2-1, with D perhaps TRBD2 (5 bases). V was pared by 2 bases and J by 11 bases, with 10 bases between. The CDR3 length is 12 residues. The CDR3 region is CASSLTTSKQFF. CDR3 in DNA: TGTGCCAGCAGTTTAACCACTAGTAAGCAGTTCTTC.

This clonotype was seen more than once but under ten times. The V gene is TRBV7-9, the J gene TRBJ2-1; TRBD2 matches at 8 bases. V trimming: 2 bases; J trimming: 4 bases; junction bases outside the gene matches: 7. CDR3 length: 16 residues. Germline CDR1 and CDR2: SEHNR and FQNEAQ (reference sequence). Here the CDR3 DNA reads TGTGCCAGCAGCTTAACGCGAATAGCGGGGTACAATGAGCAGTTCTTC. Its translation: CASSLTRIAGYNEQFF.

The chain employs TRBV19 and TRBJ2-7; a weak D match, TRBD2 (5 bases). CDR3 length equals 15 residues. The germline V gene has CDR1 LNHDA and CDR2 SQIVND (reference sequence). Trimming shortened V by 6 bases and J by 2 bases, and 17 bases separated the two germline ends. For the CDR3, the DNA is TGTGCCAGTAGACCCTATGAGGGATACCCCTACGAGCAGTACTTC. This sequence encodes CASRPYEGYPYEQYF.

This clonotype has just a few counts. This chain links TRBV4-2 with TRBJ2-3; D is perhaps TRBD2 (5 bases). V lost 3 bases and J lost 0, with 19 bases in between. CDR3 length: 18 amino acids. Per germline, CDR1 LGHNA and CDR2 YNFKEQ. The CDR3 region is CASSQGTRAGASTDTQYF. The CDR3, as DNA: TGTGCCAGCAGCCAGGGAACGAGGGCAGGAGCTAGCACAGATACGCAGTATTTT.

This clonotype occurred a few times. The CDR3 DNA reads as TGCGCCAGCAGCCGAGAGGTGGGGCTAGCGGGAACTTTAGCCAAAAACATTCAGTACTTC. Amino acid sequence: CASSREVGLAGTLAKNIQYF. J is TRBJ2-4 and V is TRBV4-3, with 9 bases aligning to TRBD2. V was clipped by 4 bases and J by 0 bases; unmatched bases: 16. This CDR3 spans 20 amino acids. The germline V gene has CDR1 LGHNA and CDR2 YSLEER.

This clonotype has more than one count but fewer than ten. The chain joins TRBV12-3 or TRBV12-4 to TRBJ2-1; 8 bases align to TRBD1. The CDR3 is made up of 16 amino acids. J gave up 8 bases and V 3 bases, and 12 bases lay outside the gene matches. CDR3 nucleotide sequence: TGTGCCAGCAGTTTTCTGTCTGGGGCAGGGGGCGATGAGCAGTTCTTC. This gives the protein CASSFLSGAGGDEQFF.

This clonotype was found many times. The V and J genes are TRBV24-1 and TRBJ2-3; D unclear. The CDR3 is made up of 13 amino acids. The V end lost 7 bases, the J end lost 5 bases, and 12 bases lay between the germline ends. Germline V gene lookup returns CDR1 KGHDR and CDR2 SFDVKD. CDR3 sequence: CATRSSLGDTQYF. DNA for the CDR3: TGTGCCACCAGATCGTCCTTGGGAGATACGCAGTATTTT.

The chain employs TRBV10-3 and TRBJ2-3; D unresolved. Trimming removed 2 bases at V and 0 bases at J, with 3 bases between. There are 13 residues in the CDR3. The germline V gene has CDR1 ENHRY and CDR2 SYGVKD. CDR3 amino acids: CAISETSTDTQYF. The CDR3 nucleotides read TGTGCCATCAGTGAGACCAGCACAGATACGCAGTATTTT.

The chain uses TRBV7-9 and TRBJ2-1, with 8 nucleotides matching TRBD2. Germline V CDR1 and CDR2: SEHNR, FQNEAQ (reference sequence). V trimming: 5 bases; J trimming: 3 bases; junction bases outside the gene matches: 9. The CDR3 is 16 amino acids. The CDR3 loop reads CASSPPGSGSYNEQFF. The CDR3 DNA reads as TGTGCCAGCAGCCCCCCTGGCAGCGGGAGCTACAATGAGCAGTTCTTC.

At least ten counts were recorded for this clonotype. CDR3 coding DNA: TGTGCCAGCAGCTTGGGTGGATTATTGGGGGGAAATGAGCAGTTCTTC. Amino acids: CASSLGGLLGGNEQFF. This chain joins TRBV5-8 and TRBJ2-1; D perhaps matches TRBD2 (6 bases). V was clipped by 0 bases and J by 7 bases, with 17 bases between them. CDR3 length: 16 residues. Germline V CDR1 and CDR2: SGHTS, YDEGEE.

The rearrangement uses TRBV7-2 and TRBJ2-7, with 8 bases matching TRBD2. The germline V gene has CDR1 SGHTA and CDR2 FQGNSA. The V segment lost 5 bases and the J segment 3 bases; nucleotides outside the gene matches: 9. The CDR3 has 15 amino acids. The CDR3 nucleotides read TGTGCCAGCAGCCAAAAAAGCGGGAGCATCTACGAGCAGTACTTC. This translates into CASSQKSGSIYEQYF.

This clonotype was counted a few times. V is TRBV27 and J is TRBJ2-7; either TRBD1 or TRBD2 may fit D (5 bases each). Trimming cost V 0 bases and J 3 bases, with 9 bases left between them. The CDR3 has 14 amino acids. Germline CDR1 is MNHEY and CDR2 is SMNVEV (reference sequence). CDR3 bases: TGTGCCAGCAGTTTATCCGGGACGGTCTACGAGCAGTACTTC. Encoded protein: CASSLSGTVYEQYF.

The chain combines TRBV2 with TRBJ2-1; TRBD2 matches 7 bases. This CDR3 spans 15 amino acids. Trimming cost V 5 bases and J 2 bases; bases outside gene matches: 6. Germline-derived CDR1 and CDR2 are SNHLY and FYNNEI. The CDR3 DNA reads TGTGCCAGCAGTTCGACTAGCCGAGCCTACAATGAGCAGTTCTTC. Protein sequence: CASSSTSRAYNEQFF.

The rearrangement uses TRBV7-9 and TRBJ2-3; maybe TRBD2 (6 bases). CDR3 length: 14 amino acids. Deletions cut 4 bases from V and 0 bases from J, with 8 bases between. CDR1 and CDR2 (germline): SEHNR, FQNEAQ (reference sequence). The CDR3 sequence: CASSWGESTDTQYF. The CDR3 nucleotides read TGTGCCAGCAGCTGGGGGGAAAGCACAGATACGCAGTATTTT.

The chain recombines TRBV11-2 with TRBJ2-7; 8 nucleotides align to TRBD2. The length of the CDR3 is 16 residues. In germline, CDR1 is SGHAT, CDR2 FQNNGV. J lost 4 bases, V lost 5 bases, and 13 bases had no gene match. This CDR3 is CASSPYPGREGYEQYF. Written as DNA, the CDR3 is TGTGCCAGCAGCCCGTACCCTGGACGGGAGGGGTACGAGCAGTACTTC.

This clonotype was observed many times. The V and J genes are TRBV20-1 and TRBJ2-7; D remains unclear. Trimming took off 4 bases at V and 6 bases at J, with 10 bases between the two ends. This CDR3 region has 11 residues. The germline CDR1 and CDR2 sequences are DFQATT and SNEGSKA (reference sequence). The CDR3 loop reads CSAIILGEQYF. The DNA for the CDR3 is TGCAGTGCTATCATCCTGGGCGAGCAGTACTTC.

This clonotype was observed a few times. DNA of the CDR3: TGTGCCAGCAGCCTCTTCGGGGGAGGACTAGCGGGGCGAAGCTACGAGCAGTACTTC. Protein product: CASSLFGGGLAGRSYEQYF. The J gene is TRBJ2-7, the V gene TRBV28, with 12 bases fitting TRBD2. With 6 bases clipped from V and 3 bases from J, the junction kept 18 bases outside the gene matches. Per the germline V gene, CDR1 is MDHEN and CDR2 is SYDVKM. The CDR3 spans 19 residues. Looking up the rest from reference TRBV28 and TRBJ2-7 gives the full variable domain: DVKVTQSSRYLVKRTGEKVFLECVQDMDHENMFWYRQDPGLGLRLIYFSYDVKMKEKGDIPEGYSVSREKKERFSLILESASTNQTSMYLCASSLFGGGLAGRSYEQYFGPGTRLTVT.

A few counts support this clonotype. This sequence joins TRBV4-1 and TRBJ2-5; tentative D call: TRBD2 (5 bases). CDR1 MGHRA and CDR2 YSYEKL come from the germline V gene. This CDR3 comprises 14 residues. The V gene lost 1 base and the J gene lost 5 bases, with 11 bases spanning the gap. The CDR3 loop is CASSQGGRVETQYF. CDR3 DNA: TGCGCCAGCAGCCAAGGAGGGCGGGTGGAGACCCAGTACTTC.

The rearrangement links TRBV11-2 to TRBJ2-1; 8 bases fit TRBD2. After removal of 0 bases from V and 4 bases from J, the junction contained 8 bases not matched to a gene. The CDR3 loop spans 17 amino acids. Germline CDR1 reads SGHAT; CDR2 reads FQNNGV. The DNA of the CDR3 is TGTGCCAGCAGCTTAGAGTATAGGACTAGCCCTTACAATGAGCAGTTCTTC. Amino acid sequence: CASSLEYRTSPYNEQFF.

This clonotype was counted between two and nine times. The chain uses TRBV7-2 and TRBJ2-4; D ambiguous. Trimming shortened V by 3 bases and J by 5 bases, and 8 bases separated the two germline ends. The germline V gene encodes CDR1 SGHTA and CDR2 FQGNSA. CDR3 size: 13 residues. The CDR3 loop is CASSLFSENIQYF. Written as DNA, the CDR3 is TGTGCCAGCAGCTTGTTCAGTGAAAACATTCAGTACTTC. The complete variable domain, with remaining parts taken from reference TRBV7-2 and TRBJ2-4, reads GAGVSQSPSNKVTEKGKDVELRCDPISGHTALYWYRQSLGQGLEFLIYFQGNSAPDKSGLPSDRFSAERTGGSVSTLTIQRTQQEDSAVYLCASSLFSENIQYFGAGTRLSVL.